The next 20 T cell receptor beta chains were all read from a single sample in a study of blood T cell repertoires in COVID-19. Method: immunoSEQ multiplex PCR; TCRdb's copy keeps in-frame clones and lacks some. The top ten clones hold approximately 1% of a sample with about 370,000 clones, more than 80% of them seen once. The sample comprised PBMCs or T cells enriched from blood (not recorded which). The receptors derive from a man aged 18 to 35 who had recovered from COVID-19.

This clone was recorded once. The chain carries TRBV4-3 and TRBJ2-3; 12 nucleotides line up with TRBD1. The CDR3 runs to 17 residues. Per germline, CDR1 LGHNA and CDR2 YSLEER. V lost 0 bases and J lost 2; bases outside the gene matches: 3. The DNA of the CDR3 is TGCGCCAGCAGCCAAGAGGGGACAGGGGGCTCCACAGATACGCAGTATTTT. Translated: CASSQEGTGGSTDTQYF.

The chain combines TRBV27 with TRBJ2-1; D not resolved. V gave up 8 bases and J gave up 0 bases, with 11 bases separating them. The germline V gene encodes CDR1 MNHEY and CDR2 SMNVEV (reference sequence). The CDR3 consists of 14 residues. CDR3 nucleotide sequence: TGTGCCAGCTCGGTGAGTTCCTCCTACAATGAGCAGTTCTTC. This encodes CASSVSSSYNEQFF.

The chain recombines TRBV5-4 with TRBJ1-2; TRBD1 matches at 9 bases. Germline CDR1 and CDR2: SGHNT and YYREEE (reference sequence). V lost 4 bases, J lost 6 bases, and 4 bases stayed unmatched. This CDR3 has 13 amino acids. The CDR3 here is CASSTDRGNGYTF. The DNA for the CDR3 is TGTGCCAGCAGCACGGACAGGGGCAATGGCTACACCTTC.

The genes are TRBV4-1 and TRBJ1-6; D perhaps matches TRBD1 (5 bases). Trimming cost V 0 bases and J 0 bases, with 9 bases left between them. There are 17 residues in the CDR3. Germline V lookup: CDR1 MGHRA, CDR2 YSYEKL. CDR3: CASSQEGHSSYNSPLHF. For the CDR3, the DNA is TGCGCCAGCAGCCAAGAAGGACATAGCTCCTATAATTCACCCCTCCACTTT.

V gene TRBV5-5 combines with J gene TRBJ2-7, with D possibly being TRBD1 (6 bases). This CDR3 has 17 residues. CDR1 SGHKS and CDR2 YYEKEE come from the germline V gene (reference sequence). The ends were cut back, 3 bases at V and 0 bases at J, with 19 bases in the middle. This CDR3 reads CASSSDTWTVSSYEQYF. CDR3 nucleotide sequence: TGTGCCAGCAGCTCGGACACCTGGACAGTAAGCTCCTACGAGCAGTACTTC. Based on the CDR3 plus reference TRBV5-5 and TRBJ2-7, the full variable domain is DAGVTQSPTHLIKTRGQQVTLRCSPISGHKSVSWYQQVLGQGPQFIFQYYEKEERGRGNFPDRFSARQFPNYSSELNVNALLLGDSALYLCASSSDTWTVSSYEQYFGPGTRLTVT.

The J gene is TRBJ1-1, the V gene TRBV2; 8 nucleotides match TRBD1. Germline V gene lookup returns CDR1 SNHLY and CDR2 FYNNEI. V trimming: 4 bases; J trimming: 4 bases; junction bases outside the gene matches: 5. The CDR3 extends over 14 amino acids. The CDR3 spells CASSGQGTATEAFF. DNA of the CDR3: TGTGCCAGCAGTGGACAGGGGACTGCCACTGAAGCTTTCTTT.

V gene TRBV29-1 combines with J gene TRBJ1-1; TRBD1 aligns across 8 bases. The germline gives CDR1 SQVTM, CDR2 ANQGSEA. The CDR3 spans 15 residues. V gave up 3 bases and J gave up 5 bases; unmatched junction bases: 11. CDR3 nucleotide sequence: TGCAGCGTTGATGCAAATCAGGGGGCGCAGACTGAAGCTTTCTTT. Translating gives CSVDANQGAQTEAFF.

This clone was found once. The chain combines TRBV18 with TRBJ1-4; no clear D gene. CDR1 and CDR2 from the germline V gene are KGHSH and LQKENI. The CDR3 runs to 15 residues. Trimming took 0 bases from V and 0 from J, leaving 5 bases between them. This CDR3 reads CASSPPETTNEKLFF. CDR3 coding DNA: TGTGCCAGCTCACCACCGGAGACAACTAATGAAAAACTGTTTTTT.

The chain carries TRBV2 and TRBJ1-5, with D unclear. Trimming stripped 6 bases from V and 7 bases from J, with 13 bases between. The CDR3 runs 13 residues. The V gene's germline CDR1 is SNHLY and CDR2 FYNNEI. The CDR3 DNA sequence: TGTGCCAGCAGCACAGCAGGAAGGCAGCCCCAGCATTTT. This translates into CASSTAGRQPQHF.

The chain joins TRBV5-1 to TRBJ1-4; D call uncertain. This CDR3 contains 14 residues. The germline V and J ends were trimmed by 6 bases and 3 bases, with 12 bases remaining between them. CDR1 SGHRS and CDR2 YFSETQ come from the germline V gene. In DNA, the CDR3 is TGCGCCAGCACTATGGGAGGGTCTAATGAAAAACTGTTTTTT. Protein product: CASTMGGSNEKLFF.

The chain carries TRBV12-3 or TRBV12-4 and TRBJ2-5; 8 bases line up with TRBD2. This CDR3 region has 13 residues. V gave up 6 bases and J gave up 5 bases; unmatched junction bases: 5. CDR3 sequence: CASRAGAGETQYF. DNA for the CDR3: TGTGCCAGCAGAGCGGGGGCTGGGGAGACCCAGTACTTC.

Many counts were recorded for this clone. The V call is TRBV4-1, the J call TRBJ1-1; 8 bases are shared with TRBD1. The V gene end was trimmed by 5 bases and the J gene end by 6 bases; junction bases not matched to a gene: 11. There are 15 residues in the CDR3. Looked up from germline, CDR1 is MGHRA and CDR2 is YSYEKL. The CDR3 is CASSYRTGRSAEAFF. The CDR3 DNA follows: TGCGCCAGCAGCTATAGGACAGGGCGTAGCGCTGAAGCTTTCTTT.

The genes are TRBV9 and TRBJ2-7, with TRBD2 matching over 10 bases. The V gene's germline CDR1 is SGDLS and CDR2 YYNGEE. The CDR3 runs 18 residues. V trimming: 7 bases; J trimming: 3 bases; junction bases outside the gene matches: 19. In nucleotides, the CDR3 is TGTGCCAGCTCCCTCGGGACTAGCGCCTTTGGAGGGGTCTACGAGCAGTACTTC. Amino acids: CASSLGTSAFGGVYEQYF.

This rearrangement joins TRBV9 to TRBJ1-2, with 10 bases identical to TRBD1. The junction had 3 bases not matched to a gene; V was cut back by 8 bases and J by 2 bases. In germline, CDR1 is SGDLS, CDR2 YYNGEE. The CDR3 spans 13 residues. The CDR3 region is CARTTGGNYGYTF. The CDR3 DNA follows: TGTGCCAGAACGACAGGGGGCAACTATGGCTACACCTTC.

The CDR3 nucleotides are TGTGCCAGCAATGGGCAGGGGGATAATTCACCCCTCCACTTT. Translating it yields CASNGQGDNSPLHF. This chain joins TRBV28 and TRBJ1-6, with 7 bases lining up with TRBD1. V lost 7 bases to trimming and J lost 5 bases; unmatched junction nucleotides: 5. This CDR3 spans 14 amino acids. The germline V gene has CDR1 MDHEN and CDR2 SYDVKM.

V is TRBV5-4 and J is TRBJ2-3; no firm D call. Per the germline V gene, CDR1 is SGHNT and CDR2 is YYREEE (reference sequence). This CDR3 contains 12 residues. The ends were cut back, 2 bases at V and 4 bases at J, with 5 bases in the middle. The CDR3 sequence is CASSFESDTQYF. The CDR3 region has the DNA TGTGCCAGCAGCTTTGAGTCAGATACGCAGTATTTT.

The chain is built from TRBV13 and TRBJ2-3, with 10 positions matching TRBD2. This CDR3 has 17 amino acids. Trimming took 0 bases from V and 4 from J; bases not matched to a gene: 7. CDR1 and CDR2 (germline): PRHDT, FYEKMQ (reference sequence). For the CDR3, the DNA is TGTGCCAGCAGCTTAGGGCGAGCGGGGGGGGTCCCAGATACGCAGTATTTT. This encodes CASSLGRAGGVPDTQYF. Combining the CDR3 with reference TRBV13 and TRBJ2-3 gives the whole variable domain AAGVIQSPRHLIKEKRETATLKCYPIPRHDTVYWYQQGPGQDPQFLISFYEKMQSDKGSIPDRFSAQQFSDYHSELNMSSLELGDSALYFCASSLGRAGGVPDTQYFGPGTRLTVL.

This chain links TRBV6-5 with TRBJ2-3, with TRBD1 matching over 10 bases. Germline assignment: CDR1 MNHEY and CDR2 SVGAGI. V lost 6 bases to trimming and J lost 4 bases; unmatched junction nucleotides: 7. The length of the CDR3 is 15 residues. In nucleotides, the CDR3 is TGTGCCAGCAGCCCGACAGGGGGCTTATCAGATACGCAGTATTTT. Protein sequence: CASSPTGGLSDTQYF.

The V call is TRBV6-2 or TRBV6-3, the J call TRBJ2-7; maybe TRBD1 (6 bases). The CDR3 contains 16 residues. Germline CDR1 is MNHEY and CDR2 is SVGEGT. The V and J ends lost 0 bases and 0 bases respectively, with 12 bases between them. The CDR3 loop is CASSYSKGHLSYEQYF. The CDR3 region has the DNA TGTGCCAGCAGTTACTCGAAGGGACACCTCTCCTACGAGCAGTACTTC.

V and J are TRBV9 and TRBJ1-1, with 11 bases lining up with TRBD1. The CDR3 totals 17 residues. Germline CDR1 SGDLS, CDR2 YYNGEE. Trimming took 2 bases from V and 0 from J; bases not matched to a gene: 6. CDR3 DNA: TGTGCCAGCAGCGTGGGAGGACAGGGGGCTCTGAACACTGAAGCTTTCTTT. It is translated as CASSVGGQGALNTEAFF.